The clone carrying this T cell receptor (beta chain) was detected only a few times. Antigen unknown. The entry originates in a study of response to subunit inactivated influenza vaccine. General study points: The authors suggested that every seasonal influenza vaccination recruits few new T cells.

One entry per CDR3 protein results from TCRdb running MiXCR on the RT-PCR reads. The sample has about 190,000 distinct CDR3 sequences, roughly 14% seen once; the top ten hold 20% to 30%. V was shortened by 5 bases and J by 1 base, with 17 bases between the two germline ends. The CDR3 is made up of 16 amino acids. The germline gives CDR1 SEHNR, CDR2 FQNEAQ (reference sequence). The chain uses TRBV7-9 and TRBJ2-5; D possibly corresponds to TRBD2 (5 bases). This receptor was taken from a man over 45 who received an inactivated influenza vaccine. The sequencing here drew on CD8+ T cells sorted from PBMCs, taken about 5 days after vaccination. Here the CDR3 reads CASSPTYAGFQETQYF. CDR3 coding DNA: TGTGCCAGCAGCCCCACTTATGCGGGCTTCCAAGAGACCCAGTACTTC.